This is a list of T cell receptor beta chains from one sample in a study of CD8 T cells in ankylosing spondylitis. Using its own MiXCR run on the 5' RACE reads, TCRdb lists one record per CDR3 protein. Among around 440,000 distinct CDR3 sequences, over 15% were seen once, and the ten largest hold 0.95% to 1.1%. Sample: blood, either unsorted or a sorted T cell fraction (not recorded which). The receptors here all came from a male donor with ankylosing spondylitis. Each CDR3 is given without its conserved first and last residue. The order of the fields is J gene, D gene, V gene, CDR3 protein. A D gene is named only where the DNA matches it firmly.

TRBJ1-6	-	TRBV4-2	ASSHAQGGSPLH
TRBJ2-5	TRBD1	TRBV2	ASSTTGIETQY
TRBJ1-5	TRBD1	TRBV2	ASSHRDRDQPQH
TRBJ1-1	-	TRBV6-4	ASSDANRALGDAF
TRBJ1-2	-	TRBV12-3/TRBV12-4	ASSHRTTGGYGYT
TRBJ1-1	-	TRBV7-2	ASSLDYGTMDTEAF
TRBJ2-1	TRBD2	TRBV6-2/TRBV6-3	ASSPGLAGGPWNYNEQF
TRBJ1-3	-	TRBV5-5	ASGRDGNTIY
TRBJ2-5	TRBD1	TRBV7-3	ASSLYRGETQY
TRBJ2-7	TRBD2	TRBV7-9	ASSLVGGASYEQY
TRBJ2-1	-	TRBV7-9	ASSLSNEQF
TRBJ1-1	-	TRBV20-1	SAGRDPGRTEAF
TRBJ2-3	TRBD2	TRBV3-1	ASSPRTSFTDTQY
TRBJ2-7	-	TRBV5-1	ASSWDVGDYEQY
TRBJ2-1	TRBD2	TRBV12-3/TRBV12-4	ASSPRTSGPDRSYNEQF
TRBJ1-2	-	TRBV28	ASRAHGGGYT
TRBJ1-5	-	TRBV27	ASSLTTEQPQH
TRBJ1-1	-	TRBV24-1	ATRKSSGPLMNTEAF
TRBJ2-6	-	TRBV12-3/TRBV12-4	ASSLETGKDSGANVLT
TRBJ1-5	-	TRBV14	ASSQDQASWSNQPQH
TRBJ2-3	TRBD2	TRBV7-2	ASSLVGTSGGTDTQY
TRBJ2-2	-	TRBV5-1	ASSYATGSQRAGELF
TRBJ2-5	TRBD2	TRBV3-1	ASSQRLAGGPETQY
TRBJ2-1	-	TRBV11-2	ASSLVGLGRGEQF
TRBJ1-5	-	TRBV3-1	ASSQWGDQPQH
TRBJ2-1	TRBD1	TRBV9	ASSAGRGQGFNEQF
TRBJ1-5	-	TRBV28	ASSKGGTSNQPQH
TRBJ1-6	TRBD1	TRBV7-3	ASSLSADRVSSPPH
TRBJ2-2	-	TRBV20-1	SASRGTGELF
TRBJ1-2	-	TRBV5-6	ASSLEKFSGGYT
TRBJ2-1	TRBD1	TRBV20-1	SAPPGTGRTYNEQF
TRBJ1-6	TRBD1	TRBV18	ASSPPGGQGNSPLH
TRBJ2-1	-	TRBV21-1	ASRVTVGTGDNEQF
TRBJ1-1	TRBD1	TRBV5-5	ASSLVGGSVNTEAF
TRBJ1-5	TRBD1	TRBV7-9	ASSQGQGRGNQPQH
TRBJ1-6	TRBD1	TRBV12-3/TRBV12-4	ASSRTGGSSPLH
TRBJ2-7	-	TRBV28	ASSLEVGESSYEQY
TRBJ1-3	-	TRBV6-5	ASRYEGGNTIY
TRBJ2-1	-	TRBV4-3	ASSQDPSREQF
TRBJ1-6	-	TRBV5-1	ASSSEGGNSPLH
TRBJ1-1	-	TRBV5-1	ASSLASTAEAF
TRBJ2-5	TRBD2	TRBV7-6	ASSLTTSGETQY
TRBJ1-1	-	TRBV12-3/TRBV12-4	ASNRQLPNTEAF
TRBJ2-3	-	TRBV2	ASSLQGYSTDTQY
TRBJ1-1	-	TRBV9	ASSVFAGPGTEAF
TRBJ2-1	TRBD1	TRBV27	ASGGQGNEQF
TRBJ1-4	-	TRBV25-1	ASARRGAGEKLF
TRBJ2-1	-	TRBV5-1	ASSPPGSRGDGEQF
TRBJ2-1	-	TRBV10-3	ATGGGQGEQF
TRBJ2-7	TRBD1	TRBV20-1	SARDRVGTGSYEQY
TRBJ1-1	-	TRBV20-1	SAQDRTGGTEAF
TRBJ1-6	-	TRBV15	ASGAGDNSPLH
TRBJ2-7	TRBD1	TRBV10-2	ASSEPGQGEQY
TRBJ1-6	-	TRBV3-1	ASSQGSRGGSYNSPLH
TRBJ2-7	-	TRBV24-1	ATSDGSGYEQY
TRBJ1-2	TRBD1	TRBV9	ARTPGQGAGGYGYT